A selection of T cell receptor beta chains follows, all from one sample in a study of CD8 T cells in ankylosing spondylitis. TCRdb passed the 5' RACE reads through MiXCR, listing each CDR3 protein once. The data show over 600,000 distinct CDR3 sequences, 19% seen once. Sequencing was done on a sample of blood, either unsorted or a sorted T cell fraction (not recorded which). These receptors came from a male donor with ankylosing spondylitis. Each CDR3 is given with its conserved first and last residue. D genes are given only for firm matches. Part of the rows lack a size; the others show once, few, many or a class for expanded clones.

>NA|NA|TRBV20-1|14|TRBJ2-5
CSARDTSGLETQYF
TGCAGTGCTAGAGATACAAGTGGGCTAGAGACCCAGTACTTC
>NA|TRBD2|TRBV27|14|TRBJ2-7
CASRPLGGRGEQYF
TGTGCCAGCAGGCCCCTGGGCGGGAGGGGCGAGCAGTACTTC
>NA|NA|TRBV27|17|TRBJ2-1
CASTFGARVPPDNEQFF
TGTGCCAGCACCTTTGGGGCCAGGGTCCCCCCCGACAATGAGCAGTTCTTC
>many|NA|TRBV5-1|14|TRBJ1-4
CASSLLGGNEKLFF
TGCGCCAGCAGCTTGCTCGGAGGTAATGAAAAACTGTTTTTT
>few|NA|TRBV3-1|12|TRBJ2-7
CASTGTPYEQYF
TGTGCCAGCACCGGGACACCTTACGAGCAGTACTTC
>few|NA|TRBV27|12|TRBJ2-3
CASRQAGDTQYF
TGTGCCAGCCGTCAGGCCGGGGATACGCAGTATTTT
>NA|NA|TRBV12-3/TRBV12-4|16|TRBJ1-5
CASSLGSGARNQPQHF
TGTGCCAGCAGTTTAGGTTCCGGGGCCCGCAATCAGCCCCAGCATTTT
>NA|TRBD1|TRBV10-3|15|TRBJ1-3
CAIRKGQDSGNTIYF
TGTGCCATCAGGAAGGGACAGGACTCTGGAAACACCATATATTTT
>NA|NA|TRBV29-1|16|TRBJ1-3
CSVEDPGVDSGNTIYF
TGCAGCGTTGAAGATCCCGGGGTGGACTCTGGAAACACCATATATTTT
>NA|NA|TRBV20-1|11|TRBJ2-3
CSASKGDTQYF
TGCAGTGCTAGTAAGGGGGATACGCAGTATTTT
>NA|NA|TRBV7-2|14|TRBJ2-7
CASSLGLVRYEQYF
TGTGCCAGCAGCTTAGGACTGGTCCGCTACGAGCAGTACTTC
>NA|TRBD2|TRBV2|15|TRBJ2-7
CASRKLAESSYEQYF
TGTGCCAGCAGGAAACTAGCGGAGAGCTCCTACGAGCAGTACTTC
>many|TRBD2|TRBV12-3/TRBV12-4|15|TRBJ2-1
CASSRLAGGRNEQFF
TGTGCCAGCAGCCGTCTAGCGGGAGGGCGTAATGAGCAGTTCTTC
>NA|TRBD2|TRBV20-1|14|TRBJ2-5
CSARDGLGKETQYF
TGCAGTGCTAGAGATGGACTAGGAAAAGAGACCCAGTACTTC
>few|TRBD1|TRBV27|13|TRBJ2-7
CASQARGRYEQYF
TGTGCCAGCCAGGCCAGGGGGCGGTACGAGCAGTACTTC
>NA|NA|TRBV7-2|15|TRBJ1-5
CASSLDRAINQPQHF
TGTGCCAGCAGCTTAGACAGGGCCATCAATCAGCCCCAGCATTTT
>NA|NA|TRBV25-1|13|TRBJ2-5
CASRWTGDETQYF
TGTGCCAGCCGGTGGACGGGAGATGAGACCCAGTACTTC
>few|TRBD2|TRBV27|17|TRBJ2-1
CASSPLTSSRTYNEQFF
TGTGCCAGCAGTCCCCTGACTAGCAGCCGTACCTACAATGAGCAGTTCTTC
>NA|TRBD1|TRBV6-2/TRBV6-3|16|TRBJ1-2
CASSYPTTGLSEGYTF
TGTGCCAGCAGTTACCCTACGACAGGGTTATCGGAAGGCTACACCTTC
>few|TRBD2|TRBV4-1|19|TRBJ2-4
CASSPVNGLAGGVKNIQYF
TGCGCCAGCAGCCCGGTAAATGGGCTAGCGGGGGGGGTCAAAAACATTCAGTACTTC
>NA|TRBD2|TRBV5-1|13|TRBJ2-1
CASSPGLAEPTFF
TGCGCCAGCAGCCCTGGACTAGCGGAGCCCACGTTCTTC
>NA|TRBD2|TRBV9|15|TRBJ2-5
CASSVVSGGPETQYF
TGTGCCAGCAGCGTAGTAAGCGGGGGGCCTGAGACCCAGTACTTC
>few|NA|TRBV3-1|14|TRBJ2-7
CASSQVMGIYEQYF
TGTGCCAGCAGCCAAGTGATGGGCATCTACGAGCAGTACTTC
>many|TRBD2|TRBV12-3/TRBV12-4|16|TRBJ2-3
CASSLARAGGIDTQYF
TGTGCCAGCAGTTTAGCGAGAGCGGGGGGTATAGATACGCAGTATTTT
>NA|NA|TRBV7-9|15|TRBJ2-7
CASSSPASETYEQYF
TGTGCCAGCAGCTCCCCGGCCAGCGAGACCTACGAGCAGTACTTC
>NA|TRBD2|TRBV3-1|16|TRBJ2-3
CASSKSGTSKIDTQYF
TGTGCCAGCAGCAAATCCGGGACTAGTAAGATAGATACGCAGTATTTT
>NA|NA|TRBV12-3/TRBV12-4|15|TRBJ2-7
CASSRARAEVYEQYF
TGTGCCAGCAGTCGGGCGCGAGCGGAAGTCTACGAGCAGTACTTC
>few|TRBD2|TRBV5-6|15|TRBJ2-1
CASSLGAGVNNEQFF
TGTGCCAGCAGCTTAGGTGCGGGAGTGAACAATGAGCAGTTCTTC
>few|NA|TRBV19|14|TRBJ2-5
CASSIDSGIKTQYF
TGTGCCAGTAGTATAGATTCAGGGATCAAGACCCAGTACTTC
>NA|NA|TRBV7-9|15|TRBJ1-2
CASSLAVQAPGGYTF
TGTGCCAGCAGCTTAGCGGTGCAGGCGCCGGGTGGCTACACCTTC
>few|NA|TRBV11-2|14|TRBJ1-2
CASRPSDENYGYTF
TGTGCCAGCAGACCTTCGGACGAAAACTATGGCTACACCTTC
>NA|TRBD1|TRBV6-5|15|TRBJ1-1
CASSSPRGTNTEAFF
TGTGCCAGCAGTTCACCCAGGGGGACGAACACTGAAGCTTTCTTT
>NA|TRBD2|TRBV5-6|16|TRBJ2-1
CASSLLTGGNQNEQFF
TGTGCCAGCAGCTTGTTAACGGGGGGGAACCAAAATGAGCAGTTCTTC
>once|NA|TRBV7-2|13|TRBJ2-7
CASSLLRAYEQYF
TGTGCCAGCAGCCTCCTCCGGGCCTACGAGCAGTACTTC
>few|NA|TRBV10-3|16|TRBJ1-1
CAISESGGRGLTEAFF
TGTGCCATCAGTGAGTCTGGGGGCAGGGGCCTTACTGAAGCTTTCTTT
>few|NA|TRBV4-2|16|TRBJ2-2
CASSQYRGGVNGELFF
TGTGCCAGCAGCCAATACCGGGGCGGGGTGAACGGGGAGCTGTTTTTT
>many|NA|TRBV29-1|10|TRBJ2-3
CSVVTDTQYF
TGCAGCGTTGTGACAGATACGCAGTATTTT
>many|TRBD2|TRBV20-1|14|TRBJ2-1
CSASGGTGYNEQFF
TGCAGTGCTAGCGGGGGGACTGGCTACAATGAGCAGTTCTTC
>once|NA|TRBV2|14|TRBJ2-5
CASSESPGFGTQYF
TGTGCCAGCAGCGAGTCCCCGGGGTTCGGGACCCAGTACTTC
>few|NA|TRBV6-1|14|TRBJ2-5
CASSERAVRETQYF
TGTGCCAGCAGTGAGCGAGCGGTCCGGGAGACCCAGTACTTC
>NA|TRBD2|TRBV24-1|19|TRBJ2-3
CATSDSGRLAGRDTDTQYF
TGTGCCACCAGTGATTCCGGAAGACTAGCGGGACGCGATACAGATACGCAGTATTTT